Detailed here is one T cell receptor beta chain. These data are taken from a study of shared T cell receptors in the human thymus. TCRdb's table, derived via immunoSEQ multiplex PCR, lists solely in-frame clones and lacks some. Among around 730,000 clones listed, 70% to 90% were seen once. CDR3 length equals 13 residues. Per the germline V gene, CDR1 is SGHKS and CDR2 is YYEKEE (reference sequence). The V end lost 2 bases, the J end lost 8 bases, and 11 bases lay between the germline ends. The data were also submitted as part of a second study, on human thymus T cells. This second study notes: The donor group consisted of healthy Finnish infants who were having corrective surgery for congenital heart defects. Obtained as resections during corrective heart surgery, the thymus tissue was then studied. Both thymic and peripheral blood repertoires showed apparently biased V and J usage. Related research examined unrelated individuals and reported that their thymic repertoires overlapped highly.

The receptor comes from a girl less than two years old with a congenital heart defect. Sample: thymocytes. The V call is TRBV5-5, the J call TRBJ2-1; D possibly corresponds to TRBD1 (5 bases). The CDR3 DNA reads as TGTGCCAGCAGCTTAAGGGGTGTGGATGAGCAGTTCTTC. Amino acids: CASSLRGVDEQFF.